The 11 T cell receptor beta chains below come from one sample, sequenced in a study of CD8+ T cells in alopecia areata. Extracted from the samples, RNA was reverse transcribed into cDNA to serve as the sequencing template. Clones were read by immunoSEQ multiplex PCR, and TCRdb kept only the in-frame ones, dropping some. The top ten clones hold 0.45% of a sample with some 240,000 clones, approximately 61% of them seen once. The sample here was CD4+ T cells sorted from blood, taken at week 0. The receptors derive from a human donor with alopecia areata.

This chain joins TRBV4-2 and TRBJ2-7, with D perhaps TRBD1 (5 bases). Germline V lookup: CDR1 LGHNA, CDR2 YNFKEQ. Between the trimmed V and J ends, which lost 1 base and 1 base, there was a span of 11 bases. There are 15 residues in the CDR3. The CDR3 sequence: CASSQGQSKSYEQYF. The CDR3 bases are TGTGCCAGCAGCCAAGGACAGTCGAAGTCCTACGAGCAGTACTTC.

CDR3 residues: CASSLVTGGSSYEQYF. CDR3 DNA sequence: TGCGCCAGCAGCTTGGTAACAGGGGGAAGCTCCTACGAGCAGTACTTC. The chain employs TRBV5-1 and TRBJ2-7; 8 bases line up with TRBD1. V lost 0 bases and J lost 0; bases outside the gene matches: 5. The V gene's germline CDR1 is SGHRS and CDR2 YFSETQ. The CDR3 length is 16 residues.

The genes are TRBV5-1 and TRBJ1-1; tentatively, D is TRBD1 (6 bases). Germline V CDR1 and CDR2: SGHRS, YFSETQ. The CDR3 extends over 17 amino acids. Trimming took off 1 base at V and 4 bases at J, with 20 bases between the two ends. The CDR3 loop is CASSLTGLRGQPTEAFF. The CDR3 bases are TGCGCCAGCAGCTTGACGGGCCTCCGGGGGCAGCCCACTGAAGCTTTCTTT.

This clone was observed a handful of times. DNA for the CDR3: TGTGCCAGCAGCTTACAGGGAGTCGGCACTGAAGCTTTCTTT. Its protein product is CASSLQGVGTEAFF. The chain recombines TRBV7-9 with TRBJ1-1; TRBD1 is a possible D gene (5 bases). CDR1 and CDR2 from the germline V gene are SEHNR and FQNEAQ (reference sequence). The germline V and J ends were trimmed by 2 bases and 4 bases, with 11 bases remaining between them. There are 14 residues in the CDR3. Complete variable domain (other parts from reference TRBV7-9 and TRBJ1-1): DTGVSQNPRHKITKRGQNVTFRCDPISEHNRLYWYRQTLGQGPEFLTYFQNEAQLEKSRLLSDRFSAERPKGSFSTLEIQRTEQGDSAMYLCASSLQGVGTEAFFGQGTRLTVV.

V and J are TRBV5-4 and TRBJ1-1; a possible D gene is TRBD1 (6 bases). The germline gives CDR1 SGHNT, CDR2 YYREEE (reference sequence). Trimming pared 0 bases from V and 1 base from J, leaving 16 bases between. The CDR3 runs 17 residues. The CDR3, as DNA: TGTGCCAGCAGCTTGGCCGGGACGAGGGGGAGGAACACTGAAGCTTTCTTT. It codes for CASSLAGTRGRNTEAFF.

Here the CDR3 DNA reads TGCAGCGTCAGAGACAGTGACGGGAATACGCAGTATTTT. It specifies CSVRDSDGNTQYF. The J gene is TRBJ2-3, the V gene TRBV29-1; either TRBD1 or TRBD2 may fit D (5 bases each). This CDR3 is 13 amino acids long. The V gene's germline CDR1 is SQVTM and CDR2 ANQGSEA. V lost 6 bases and J lost 7, with 17 bases in between.

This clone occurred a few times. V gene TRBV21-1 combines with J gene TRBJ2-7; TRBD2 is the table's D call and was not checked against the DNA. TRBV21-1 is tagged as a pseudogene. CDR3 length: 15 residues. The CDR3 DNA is TGTGCCAGCAGCACGAAGAGTTACTTCTCCTACGAGCAGTACTTC. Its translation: CASSTKSYFSYEQYF.

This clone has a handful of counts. The CDR3 loop reads CATSREQVSEQFF. CDR3 sequence (DNA): TGTGCCACCAGCAGAGAACAGGTCAGTGAGCAGTTCTTC. V usage is TRBV15 and J usage is TRBJ2-1; TRBD1 is a possible D gene (5 bases). Germline CDR1 is LNHNV and CDR2 is YYDKDF (reference sequence). The length of the CDR3 is 13 residues. The germline V and J ends were trimmed by 0 bases and 9 bases, with 9 bases remaining between them.

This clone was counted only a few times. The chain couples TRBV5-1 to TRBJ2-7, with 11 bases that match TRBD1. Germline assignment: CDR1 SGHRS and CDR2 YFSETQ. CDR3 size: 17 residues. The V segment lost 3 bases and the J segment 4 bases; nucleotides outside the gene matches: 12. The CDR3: CASSSRRDRGDGYEQYF. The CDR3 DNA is TGCGCCAGCAGCTCGAGGAGGGACAGGGGGGACGGGTACGAGCAGTACTTC.

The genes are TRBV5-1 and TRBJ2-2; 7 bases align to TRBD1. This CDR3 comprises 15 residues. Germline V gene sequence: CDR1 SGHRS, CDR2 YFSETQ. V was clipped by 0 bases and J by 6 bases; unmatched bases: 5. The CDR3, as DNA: TGCGCCAGCAGCTTGGGTGACAGGGATCCCGGGGAGCTGTTTTTT. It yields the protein CASSLGDRDPGELFF.

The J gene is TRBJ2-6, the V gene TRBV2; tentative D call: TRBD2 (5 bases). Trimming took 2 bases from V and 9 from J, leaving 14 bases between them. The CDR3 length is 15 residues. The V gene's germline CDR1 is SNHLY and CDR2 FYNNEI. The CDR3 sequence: CASSEMGLGGNVLTF. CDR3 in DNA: TGTGCCAGCAGTGAAATGGGCCTTGGAGGCAACGTCCTGACTTTC. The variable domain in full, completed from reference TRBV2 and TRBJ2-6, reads EPEVTQTPSHQVTQMGQEVILRCVPISNHLYFYWYRQILGQKVEFLVSFYNNEISEKSEIFDDQFSVERPDGSNFTLKIRSTKLEDSAMYFCASSEMGLGGNVLTFGAGSRLTVL.